This record concerns one T cell receptor beta chain sequence. TCR alpha and beta CDR3 regions were amplified from RNA using iRepertoire nested multiplex PCR. TCRdb redid the calling of the multiplex PCR reads with MiXCR, one entry per CDR3 protein. The sample yields over 100,000 distinct CDR3 sequences, about 25% seen once. Germline V gene lookup returns CDR1 MNHEY and CDR2 SMNVEV (reference sequence). This CDR3 comprises 12 residues. Trimming took off 8 bases at V and 4 bases at J, with 12 bases between the two ends. This specimen comes from a study of glioma-infiltrating T cells. Sequenced input: glioma tissue, nonneoplastic brain tissue, or PBMCs (not recorded which). The chain is built from TRBV27 and TRBJ2-7, with D hard to call. The receptor comes from a human donor with low-grade glioma or glioblastoma, undergoing nonglioma brain surgery, or in good health (not recorded which). CDR3 protein: CASRVVPYEQYF. The CDR3 DNA follows: TGTGCCAGCCGTGTGGTCCCTTACGAGCAGTACTTC.